The clone carrying this T cell receptor beta chain was seen a single time. Its antigen remains unknown. This specimen comes from a study of cytomegalovirus exposure and HLA in healthy donors. Overall study findings and caveats: The study recorded over 150 TCR beta chains that were cytomegalovirus-associated. Most TCR beta V segments were productive about 87% or about 30% of the time in an earlier analysis. Later analysis associated a missense DCLRE1C variant with TCR beta V- and J-gene trimming. Among donors in an Asian-associated ancestry cluster, a later analysis reportedly found fewer N-insertions than the roughly 650-donor mean.

Germline CDR1 and CDR2: SGHDN and FVKESK. V lost 4 bases to trimming and J lost 4 bases, with 13 bases between them. The CDR3 runs to 14 residues. PCR was performed using 60 Vbeta and 13 Jbeta primers. Some clones are missing from TCRdb's copy, which holds only in-frame ones; the method was immunoSEQ multiplex PCR. The table has 250,000 to 350,000 clones, 86% seen once. The sequencing input was PBMCs. This chain uses TRBV14 with TRBJ1-2; perhaps TRBD1 as D (6 bases). The receptor was isolated from a middle-aged man in good health and CMV-seropositive. As DNA, the CDR3 is TGTGCCAGCAGCCGACAGACAGGCTTCTATGGCTACACCTTC. Protein product: CASSRQTGFYGYTF. The complete variable domain, with remaining parts taken from reference TRBV14 and TRBJ1-2, reads EAGVTQFPSHSVIEKGQTVTLRCDPISGHDNLYWYRRVMGKEIKFLLHFVKESKQDESGMPNNRFLAERTGGTYSTLKVQPAELEDSGVYFCASSRQTGFYGYTFGSGTRLTVV.